The clone carrying this T cell receptor (beta chain) was detected only a few times. The target antigen is unknown. An input of about 0.45 to 1 ug of RNA was subjected to reverse transcription using random hexamers. Coverage of TCR beta CDR3 amplification by immunoSEQ multiplex PCR extended to 54 Vbeta and 13 Jbeta. TCRdb itself ran the immunoSEQ multiplex PCR reads through MiXCR, one entry per CDR3 protein. The profile covers about 280,000 distinct CDR3 sequences, with roughly 85% appearing a single time and about 0.11% taken by the ten largest. This sample is part of a study of CD8 T cells in Susac syndrome. CDR3 length: 15 residues. Germline CDR1 and CDR2: SGDLS and YYNGEE. V lost 0 bases and J 0 bases, leaving 10 bases between the germline ends. Sequencing of TCR beta was undertaken in CD8+ and CD4+ T cells derived from blood. Negative isolation yielded CD8+ and CD4+ T cells; FACS enriched TEMRA cells.

Study-wide findings and caveats: Individuals included in the TCR sequencing and HLA analysis were acknowledged by the study to be relatively few in number.

The chain couples TRBV9 to TRBJ2-7; D is unresolved. Sequenced input: CD8+ T cells from PBMCs. The sequence was obtained from a human donor with multiple sclerosis. The CDR3 sequence is CASSVDSASSYEQYF. DNA for the CDR3: TGTGCCAGCAGCGTAGATTCCGCTAGCTCCTACGAGCAGTACTTC.